The clone carrying this T cell receptor beta chain turned up a few times. Repertoires were generated with immunoSEQ multiplex PCR, while TCRdb's copy carries only in-frame clones and drops some. The sample consists of about 130,000 clones, 88% of them appearing once. This sample was taken from a study of control samples from healthy donors and cancer patients. V lost 3 bases, J lost 5 bases, and 4 bases stayed unmatched. The CDR3 totals 15 residues. Germline CDR1 SGHTA, CDR2 FQGNSA. V usage is TRBV7-2 and J usage is TRBJ2-7; TRBD2 agrees at 13 bases. This receptor was identified in a man aged 45-60 years in good health. The sequenced sample consisted of blood. As DNA, the CDR3 is TGTGCCAGCAGCTTTACTAGCGGGGGGGCCGACGAGCAGTACTTC. It translates to CASSFTSGGADEQYF.